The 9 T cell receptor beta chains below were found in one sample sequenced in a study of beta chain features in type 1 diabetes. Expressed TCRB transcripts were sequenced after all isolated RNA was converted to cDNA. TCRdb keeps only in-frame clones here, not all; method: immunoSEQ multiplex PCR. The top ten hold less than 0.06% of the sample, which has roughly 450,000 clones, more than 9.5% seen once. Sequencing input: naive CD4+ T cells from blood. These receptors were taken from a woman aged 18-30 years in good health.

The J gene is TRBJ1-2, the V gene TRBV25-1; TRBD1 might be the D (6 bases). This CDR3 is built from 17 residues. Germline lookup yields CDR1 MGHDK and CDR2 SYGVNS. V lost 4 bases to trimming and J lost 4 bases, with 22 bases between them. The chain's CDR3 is CASSGKTGPDLFYGYTF. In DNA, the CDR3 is TGTGCCAGCAGTGGGAAGACAGGTCCGGACCTATTCTATGGCTACACCTTC.

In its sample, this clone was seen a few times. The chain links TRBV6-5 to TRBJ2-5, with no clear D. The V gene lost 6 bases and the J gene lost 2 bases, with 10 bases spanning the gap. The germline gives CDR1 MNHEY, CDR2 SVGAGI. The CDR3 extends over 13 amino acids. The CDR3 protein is CASSDFSQETQYF. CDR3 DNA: TGTGCCAGCAGCGACTTTTCGCAAGAGACCCAGTACTTC.

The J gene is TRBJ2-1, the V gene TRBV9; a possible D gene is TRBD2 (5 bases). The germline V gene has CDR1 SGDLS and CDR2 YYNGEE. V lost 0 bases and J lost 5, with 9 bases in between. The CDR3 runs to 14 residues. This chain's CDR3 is CASSVVEANNEQFF. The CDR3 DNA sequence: TGTGCCAGCAGCGTAGTGGAGGCCAACAATGAGCAGTTCTTC.

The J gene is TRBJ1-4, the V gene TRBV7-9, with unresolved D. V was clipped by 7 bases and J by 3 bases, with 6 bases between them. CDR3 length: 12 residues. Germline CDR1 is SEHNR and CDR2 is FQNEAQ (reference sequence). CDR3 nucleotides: TGTGCCAGCACCTCAGCTAATGAAAAACTGTTTTTT. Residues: CASTSANEKLFF.

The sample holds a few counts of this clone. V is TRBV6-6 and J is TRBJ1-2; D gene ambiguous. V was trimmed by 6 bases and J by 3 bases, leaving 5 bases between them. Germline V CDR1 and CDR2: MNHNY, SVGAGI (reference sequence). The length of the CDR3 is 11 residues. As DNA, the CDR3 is TGTGCCAGCAGCTCAGACTATGGCTACACCTTC. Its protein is CASSSDYGYTF.

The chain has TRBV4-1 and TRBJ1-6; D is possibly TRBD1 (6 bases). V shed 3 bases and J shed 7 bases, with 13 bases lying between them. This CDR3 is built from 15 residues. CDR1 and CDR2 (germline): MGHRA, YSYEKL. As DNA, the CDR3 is TGCGCCAGCAGCCACTCACAGGGAAACAATTCACCCCTCCACTTT. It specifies CASSHSQGNNSPLHF.

DNA for the CDR3: TGTGCCAGCAGCTCGACAGGGGGCCGGGGCTACACCTTC. Translated: CASSSTGGRGYTF. The chain joins TRBV5-6 to TRBJ1-2; 10 bases line up with TRBD1. CDR1 and CDR2 from the germline V gene are SGHDT and YYEEEE. With V trimmed by 3 bases and J by 8 bases, 4 bases remained unmatched. The CDR3 extends over 13 amino acids.

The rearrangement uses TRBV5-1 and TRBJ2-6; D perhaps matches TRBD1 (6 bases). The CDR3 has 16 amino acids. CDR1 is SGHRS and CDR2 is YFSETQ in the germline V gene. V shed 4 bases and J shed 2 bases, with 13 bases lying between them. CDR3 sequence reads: CASSTLWTAGANVLTF. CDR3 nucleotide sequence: TGCGCCAGCAGCACCCTCTGGACAGCTGGGGCCAACGTCCTGACTTTC.

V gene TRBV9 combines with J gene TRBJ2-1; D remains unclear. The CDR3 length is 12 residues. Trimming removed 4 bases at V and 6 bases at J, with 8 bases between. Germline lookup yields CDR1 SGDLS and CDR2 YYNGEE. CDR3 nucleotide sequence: TGTGCCAGCAGCCTACAGCGCAATGAGCAGTTCTTC. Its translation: CASSLQRNEQFF.